Presented here are 32 T cell receptor beta chains from one specimen sequenced in a study of control samples from healthy donors and cancer patients. Profiled with immunoSEQ multiplex PCR; TCRdb holds only in-frame clones, not every one. Of about 92,000 clones listed, roughly 86% are singletons. The sample was blood. All receptors come from a woman in her sixties in good health.

The chain employs TRBV18 and TRBJ1-2; tentatively, D is TRBD1 (5 bases). V lost 3 bases, J lost 4 bases, and 9 bases lay in between. This CDR3 comprises 13 residues. CDR1 and CDR2 from the germline V gene are KGHSH and LQKENI. CDR3 in DNA: TGTGCCAGCTCACCGATTGACAGCTATGGCTACACCTTC. Residues: CASSPIDSYGYTF.

The chain combines TRBV10-3 with TRBJ1-1; D gene unclear. Germline CDR1 is ENHRY and CDR2 is SYGVKD. Trimming stripped 3 bases from V and 5 bases from J, with 7 bases between. The CDR3 is 12 amino acids. Here the CDR3 DNA reads TGTGCCATCAGTGAAAAGGTTACTGAAGCTTTCTTT. This sequence encodes CAISEKVTEAFF.

V usage is TRBV7-9 and J usage is TRBJ1-4; D remains ambiguous. This CDR3 is 15 amino acids long. Germline CDR1 is SEHNR and CDR2 is FQNEAQ (reference sequence). Trimming stripped 2 bases from V and 1 base from J, with 8 bases between. CDR3 sequence: CASSLFPKTNEKLFF. The CDR3 DNA follows: TGTGCCAGCAGCTTATTCCCAAAAACTAATGAAAAACTGTTTTTT.

The chain uses TRBV27 and TRBJ1-6; D is uncertain. From germline, CDR1 is MNHEY and CDR2 SMNVEV (reference sequence). This CDR3 has 14 residues. V was clipped by 6 bases and J by 6 bases, with 12 bases between them. In nucleotides, the CDR3 is TGTGCCAGCAGCCAACAAGGTGGTAATTCACCCCTCCACTTT. Translating gives CASSQQGGNSPLHF.

The chain carries TRBV4-1 and TRBJ2-5; D gene unclear. The germline gives CDR1 MGHRA, CDR2 YSYEKL. Trimming left V 1 base short and J 2 bases short, with 14 bases between. The CDR3 is 16 amino acids. The CDR3 is CASSQGARNFQETQYF. CDR3 nucleotides: TGCGCCAGCAGCCAAGGGGCCAGGAATTTTCAAGAGACCCAGTACTTC.

This chain connects TRBV5-1 to TRBJ1-2; D ambiguous. CDR1 is SGHRS and CDR2 is YFSETQ in the germline V gene. V lost 2 bases and J lost 5, with 13 bases in between. The CDR3 has 14 amino acids. The CDR3 DNA reads TGCGCCAGCAGCTTTATTCGGGAAGGATATGGCTACACCTTC. Translated: CASSFIREGYGYTF.

This clone appeared a few times. V and J are TRBV28 and TRBJ2-7; 9 bases map to TRBD1. Germline assignment: CDR1 MDHEN and CDR2 SYDVKM. The CDR3 is 14 residues long. The V gene end was trimmed by 6 bases and the J gene end by 4 bases; junction bases not matched to a gene: 7. The CDR3 reads CASSLGTGWYEQYF. The DNA for the CDR3 is TGTGCCAGCAGCCTCGGGACAGGGTGGTACGAGCAGTACTTC.

V and J are TRBV20-1 and TRBJ1-1; no reliable D call. The germline gives CDR1 DFQATT, CDR2 SNEGSKA (reference sequence). Trimming pared 6 bases from V and 5 bases from J, leaving 10 bases between. The CDR3 is made up of 11 amino acids. The CDR3 DNA reads as TGCAGTGCCCCCTCGGGGACTGAAGCTTTCTTT. It yields the protein CSAPSGTEAFF.

This rearrangement joins TRBV9 to TRBJ2-1, with 12 bases fitting TRBD2. The germline V gene has CDR1 SGDLS and CDR2 YYNGEE. Losses at the gene ends were 0 bases for V and 7 bases for J; bases not matched to a gene: 8. The CDR3 is 17 amino acids. CDR3 loop: CASSVVPSGGARNEQFF. CDR3 DNA sequence: TGTGCCAGCAGCGTAGTTCCTAGCGGGGGGGCTAGGAATGAGCAGTTCTTC.

The chain has TRBV29-1 and TRBJ2-1, with 9 bases fitting TRBD1. CDR1 and CDR2 (germline): SQVTM, ANQGSEA. The CDR3 spans 17 residues. The junction had 19 bases not matched to a gene; V was cut back by 8 bases and J by 5 bases. The CDR3 DNA follows: TGCAGCCCACAGGGGGCGAGGTTTTGGTCTCCCCACAATGAGCAGTTCTTC. It translates to CSPQGARFWSPHNEQFF.

The chain recombines TRBV19 with TRBJ2-2, with TRBD1 matching over 7 bases. Trimming took 0 bases from V and 7 from J; bases not matched to a gene: 8. The CDR3 covers 16 residues. Germline CDR1 and CDR2: LNHDA and SQIVND (reference sequence). CDR3: CASSIDSTGSGGELFF. DNA of the CDR3: TGTGCCAGTAGTATAGACTCGACAGGGAGTGGCGGGGAGCTGTTTTTT.

This sequence joins TRBV6-2 or TRBV6-3 and TRBJ2-7; 12 nucleotides agree with TRBD2. Germline trimming cut 6 bases from V and 2 bases from J; bases unmatched to any gene: 5. Germline values: CDR1 MNHEY, CDR2 SVGEGT. CDR3 length: 15 residues. The CDR3 spells CASSKTSGGTYEQYF. The CDR3 region has the DNA TGTGCCAGCAGCAAGACTAGCGGGGGTACCTACGAGCAGTACTTC.

V is TRBV5-6 and J is TRBJ1-2; D unclear. The CDR3 sequence is 15 residues long. Trimming cost V 0 bases and J 5 bases, with 14 bases left between them. CDR1 and CDR2 from the germline V gene are SGHDT and YYEEEE. For the CDR3, the DNA is TGTGCCAGCAGCTTGGCAGGACGGATAACATATGGCTACACCTTC. Its protein product is CASSLAGRITYGYTF. The variable domain in full, completed from reference TRBV5-6 and TRBJ1-2, reads DAGVTQSPTHLIKTRGQQVTLRCSPKSGHDTVSWYQQALGQGPQFIFQYYEEEERQRGNFPDRFSGHQFPNYSSELNVNALLLGDSALYLCASSLAGRITYGYTFGSGTRLTVV.

J is TRBJ1-2 and V is TRBV14; no definite D call. CDR1 SGHDN and CDR2 FVKESK come from the germline V gene. V was trimmed by 11 bases and J by 1 base, leaving 14 bases between them. The length of the CDR3 is 13 residues. The CDR3 reads CACSRGNNYGYTF. CDR3 DNA: TGTGCCTGTAGTCGCGGCAATAACTATGGCTACACCTTC.

J is TRBJ1-4 and V is TRBV11-2; TRBD1 agrees at 7 bases. The CDR3 is made up of 15 amino acids. Per the germline V gene, CDR1 is SGHAT and CDR2 is FQNNGV. V shed 5 bases, J shed 7 bases, and the junction held 10 bases outside the gene matches. The CDR3 nucleotides read TGTGCCAGCAGCCCCGGGGACAGAACCATTGAAAAACTGTTTTTT. This translates into CASSPGDRTIEKLFF.

Only a few counts were recorded for this clone. The V gene is TRBV7-2, the J gene TRBJ1-3; 9 nucleotides agree with TRBD1. The trim removed 3 bases at V and 3 bases at J, leaving 0 bases unmatched. This CDR3 is 14 amino acids long. Germline-derived CDR1 and CDR2 are SGHTA and FQGNSA. The CDR3 nucleotides read TGTGCCAGCAGCTTGGGACAGGGTGGAAACACCATATATTTT. Protein product: CASSLGQGGNTIYF.

The rearrangement links TRBV2 to TRBJ2-2; no definite D call. The germline V gene has CDR1 SNHLY and CDR2 FYNNEI. V dropped 1 base and J dropped 1 base, with 1 base sitting between them. This CDR3 contains 13 residues. CDR3: CASSEGNTGELFF. CDR3 nucleotides: TGTGCCAGCAGTGAAGGGAACACCGGGGAGCTGTTTTTT.

This chain joins TRBV7-8 and TRBJ1-1; no reliable D call. Trimming removed 5 bases from V and 1 base from J, with 11 bases in between. The germline CDR1 and CDR2 sequences are SGHVS and FQNEAQ. CDR3 length: 14 amino acids. The CDR3 bases are TGTGCCAGCAGCCTCGGAAAGAGGAACACTGAAGCTTTCTTT. Translation: CASSLGKRNTEAFF.

This chain links TRBV29-1 with TRBJ2-7; D possibly corresponds to TRBD1 (6 bases). Trimming took off 4 bases at V and 2 bases at J, with 12 bases between the two ends. The CDR3 has 13 residues. Per the germline V gene, CDR1 is SQVTM and CDR2 is ANQGSEA. The CDR3 coding sequence is TGCAGCGTTGCTGGGGGCATGGCCTACGAGCAGTACTTC. Protein sequence: CSVAGGMAYEQYF.

This chain joins TRBV7-2 and TRBJ2-2; D could derive from TRBD1 or TRBD2 (5 bases each). This CDR3 has 16 residues. The ends were cut back, 5 bases at V and 1 base at J, with 14 bases in the middle. Per the germline V gene, CDR1 is SGHTA and CDR2 is FQGNSA. Written as DNA, the CDR3 is TGTGCCAGCAGCCAACTTGGGGCGGGGAACACCGGGGAGCTGTTTTTT. Amino acids: CASSQLGAGNTGELFF.

V gene TRBV6-5 combines with J gene TRBJ2-1; TRBD2 might be the D (6 bases). CDR3 length equals 13 residues. Germline V gives CDR1 MNHEY, CDR2 SVGAGI. Trimming took off 7 bases at V and 2 bases at J, with 9 bases between the two ends. CDR3 sequence reads: CASKEGTYNEQFF. The CDR3, as DNA: TGTGCCAGCAAGGAGGGGACCTACAATGAGCAGTTCTTC.

The chain is built from TRBV12-3 or TRBV12-4 and TRBJ1-4, with unresolved D. V dropped 6 bases and J dropped 6 bases, with 11 bases sitting between them. The CDR3 contains 13 residues. The CDR3 sequence is CASRRRTDEKLFF. The CDR3 nucleotides are TGTGCCAGCAGAAGACGGACGGATGAAAAACTGTTTTTT.

The genes are TRBV6-1 and TRBJ1-6; 8 bases fit TRBD1. This CDR3 spans 16 amino acids. Losses at the gene ends were 2 bases for V and 9 bases for J; bases not matched to a gene: 9. Germline values: CDR1 MNHNS, CDR2 SASEGT. This CDR3 is CASSEIDRGLGSPLHF. CDR3 nucleotide sequence: TGTGCCAGCAGTGAAATCGACAGGGGATTGGGTTCACCCCTCCACTTT.

Here the CDR3 DNA reads TGTGCCAGCAGCCATGGGGGACAGGGTTATACAGAGACCCAGTACTTC. Amino acids: CASSHGGQGYTETQYF. V usage is TRBV14 and J usage is TRBJ2-5; 9 nucleotides agree with TRBD1. Trimming at V came to 3 bases and at J to 4 bases, leaving 9 bases not matched to a gene. Germline CDR1 and CDR2: SGHDN and FVKESK. The CDR3 totals 16 residues.

J is TRBJ2-3 and V is TRBV5-6; D not certain. V lost 6 bases and J lost 7, with 18 bases in between. The CDR3 extends over 14 amino acids. CDR1 is SGHDT and CDR2 is YYEEEE in the germline V gene. Written as DNA, the CDR3 is TGTGCCAGCACCTTAAGGACCCCCCCGCATACGCAGTATTTT. This gives the protein CASTLRTPPHTQYF.

This chain uses TRBV6-2 or TRBV6-3 with TRBJ2-7; 7 bases agree with TRBD1. CDR1 and CDR2 (germline): MNHEY, SVGEGT. This CDR3 contains 17 residues. The J segment lost 2 bases and the V segment lost 0 bases, leaving 10 bases of the junction unmatched. CDR3 residues: CASSYSRGRQGAYEQYF. CDR3 sequence (DNA): TGTGCCAGCAGTTACTCGAGGGGGCGACAAGGGGCCTACGAGCAGTACTTC.

This chain connects TRBV7-9 to TRBJ2-1; D might be TRBD2 (7 bases). This CDR3 is 14 amino acids long. The V and J ends lost 2 bases and 8 bases respectively, with 13 bases between them. CDR1 SEHNR and CDR2 FQNEAQ come from the germline V gene (reference sequence). The CDR3: CASSLSGGLDEQFF. CDR3 coding DNA: TGTGCCAGCAGCTTATCGGGGGGCTTAGATGAGCAGTTCTTC.

This sequence joins TRBV3-1 (or the pseudogene TRBV3-2) and TRBJ2-5; D not resolved. Trimming removed 0 bases at V and 2 bases at J, with 7 bases between. This CDR3 contains 14 residues. Per the germline V gene, CDR1 is LGHDT and CDR2 is YNNKEL (reference sequence). Here the CDR3 reads CASSQDWGQETQYF. In DNA, the CDR3 is TGTGCCAGCAGCCAAGATTGGGGACAAGAGACCCAGTACTTC.

J is TRBJ2-5 and V is TRBV4-1, with 8 bases matching TRBD1. The CDR3 runs 15 residues. The germline CDR1 and CDR2 sequences are MGHRA and YSYEKL. The V and J ends lost 2 bases and 1 base, in that order; junction bases with no gene match: 3. CDR3 coding DNA: TGCGCCAGCAGCCAACCGGACAGGGCCCAAGAGACCCAGTACTTC. Translating it yields CASSQPDRAQETQYF.

The chain carries TRBV11-2 and TRBJ1-4; D is unresolved. V was trimmed by 5 bases and J by 8 bases, leaving 6 bases between them. Germline CDR1 reads SGHAT; CDR2 reads FQNNGV. The CDR3 extends over 11 amino acids. The CDR3 DNA sequence: TGTGCCAGCAGCGAGCGGGAAAAACTGTTTTTT. Protein product: CASSEREKLFF.

The gene calls are TRBV19 and TRBJ1-2; D is unclear. The CDR3 has 14 amino acids. Germline V gene sequence: CDR1 LNHDA, CDR2 SQIVND (reference sequence). V shed 4 bases and J shed 0 bases, with 9 bases lying between them. CDR3 protein: CASSTGRPNYGYTF. CDR3 bases: TGTGCCAGTAGTACCGGACGGCCTAACTATGGCTACACCTTC. Filled out from reference TRBV19 and TRBJ1-2, the complete variable domain reads DGGITQSPKYLFRKEGQNVTLSCEQNLNHDAMYWYRQDPGQGLRLIYYSQIVNDFQKGDIAEGYSVSREKKESFPLTVTSAQKNPTAFYLCASSTGRPNYGYTFGSGTRLTVV.

V is TRBV5-1 and J is TRBJ2-5, with a weak D call TRBD2 (6 bases). V was pared by 4 bases and J by 2 bases, with 15 bases between. Germline V lookup: CDR1 SGHRS, CDR2 YFSETQ. This CDR3 is built from 15 residues. The CDR3 DNA follows: TGCGCCAGCAGCGCCGGGACTCTTCCTCAAGAGACCCAGTACTTC. It yields the protein CASSAGTLPQETQYF.